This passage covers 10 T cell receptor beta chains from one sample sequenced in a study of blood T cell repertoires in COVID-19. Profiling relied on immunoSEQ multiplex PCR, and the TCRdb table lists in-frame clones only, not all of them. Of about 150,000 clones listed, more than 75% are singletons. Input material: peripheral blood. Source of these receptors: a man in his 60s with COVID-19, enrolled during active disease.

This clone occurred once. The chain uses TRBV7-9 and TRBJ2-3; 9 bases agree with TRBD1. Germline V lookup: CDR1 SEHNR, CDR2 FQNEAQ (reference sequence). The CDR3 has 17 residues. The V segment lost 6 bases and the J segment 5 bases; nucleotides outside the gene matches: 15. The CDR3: CASSSQHPGQGLDTQYF. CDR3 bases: TGTGCCAGCAGTTCTCAACATCCGGGACAGGGACTAGATACGCAGTATTTT.

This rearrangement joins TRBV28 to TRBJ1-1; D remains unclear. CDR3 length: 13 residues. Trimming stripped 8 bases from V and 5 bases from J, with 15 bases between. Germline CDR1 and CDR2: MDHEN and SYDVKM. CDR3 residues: CASGLKGRTEAFF. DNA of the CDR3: TGTGCCAGCGGGTTGAAAGGGAGGACTGAAGCTTTCTTT.

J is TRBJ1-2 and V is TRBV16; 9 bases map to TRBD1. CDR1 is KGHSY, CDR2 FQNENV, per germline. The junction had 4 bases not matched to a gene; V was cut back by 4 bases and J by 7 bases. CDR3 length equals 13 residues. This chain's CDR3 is CASSPTGGLGYTF. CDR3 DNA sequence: TGTGCCAGCAGCCCGACAGGGGGACTTGGCTACACCTTC.

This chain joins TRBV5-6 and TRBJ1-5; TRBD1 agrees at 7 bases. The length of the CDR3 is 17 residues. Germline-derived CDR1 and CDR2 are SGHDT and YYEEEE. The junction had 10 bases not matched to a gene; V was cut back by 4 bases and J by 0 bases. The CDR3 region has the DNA TGTGCCAGCAGCCTAGGACAGGCCAGGACTAGCAATCAGCCCCAGCATTTT. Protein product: CASSLGQARTSNQPQHF.

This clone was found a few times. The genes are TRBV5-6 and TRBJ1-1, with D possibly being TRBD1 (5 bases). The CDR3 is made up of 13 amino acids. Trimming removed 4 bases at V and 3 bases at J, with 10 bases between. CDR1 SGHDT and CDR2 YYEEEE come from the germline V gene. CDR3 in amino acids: CASSRGMYTEAFF. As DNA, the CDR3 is TGTGCCAGCAGCCGGGGGATGTACACTGAAGCTTTCTTT.

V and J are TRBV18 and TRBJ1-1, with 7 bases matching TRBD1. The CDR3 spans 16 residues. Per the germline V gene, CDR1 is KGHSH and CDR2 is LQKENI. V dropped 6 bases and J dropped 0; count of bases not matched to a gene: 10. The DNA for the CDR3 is TGTGCCAGCTCGCGATCCTACGGGACAGTGAACACTGAAGCTTTCTTT. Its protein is CASSRSYGTVNTEAFF.

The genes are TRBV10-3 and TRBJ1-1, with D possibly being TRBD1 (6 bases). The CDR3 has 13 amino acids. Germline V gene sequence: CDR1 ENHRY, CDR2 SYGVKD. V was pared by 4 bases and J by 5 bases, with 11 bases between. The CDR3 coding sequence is TGTGCCATCAGTGGGACAGATCGGACTGAAGCTTTCTTT. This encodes CAISGTDRTEAFF.

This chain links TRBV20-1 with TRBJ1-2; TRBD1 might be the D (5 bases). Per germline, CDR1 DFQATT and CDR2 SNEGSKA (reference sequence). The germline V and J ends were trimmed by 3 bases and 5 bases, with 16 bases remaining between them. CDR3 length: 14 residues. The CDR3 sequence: CSASDQGGRYGYTF. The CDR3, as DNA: TGCAGTGCTAGTGATCAGGGAGGACGGTATGGCTACACCTTC.

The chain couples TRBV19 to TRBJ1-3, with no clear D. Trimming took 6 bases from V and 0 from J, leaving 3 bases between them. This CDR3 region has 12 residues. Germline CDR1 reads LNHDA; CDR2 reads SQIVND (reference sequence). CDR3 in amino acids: CASSRSGNTIYF. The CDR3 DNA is TGTGCCAGTAGCCGCTCTGGAAACACCATATATTTT. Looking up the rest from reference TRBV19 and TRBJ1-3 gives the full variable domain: DGGITQSPKYLFRKEGQNVTLSCEQNLNHDAMYWYRQDPGQGLRLIYYSQIVNDFQKGDIAEGYSVSREKKESFPLTVTSAQKNPTAFYLCASSRSGNTIYFGEGSWLTVV.

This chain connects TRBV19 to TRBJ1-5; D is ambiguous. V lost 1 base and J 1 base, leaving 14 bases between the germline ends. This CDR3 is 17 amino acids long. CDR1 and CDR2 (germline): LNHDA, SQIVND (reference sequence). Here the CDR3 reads CASSIGGSPLSNQPQHF. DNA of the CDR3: TGTGCCAGTAGTATAGGCGGCAGCCCTTTAAGCAATCAGCCCCAGCATTTT.